This T cell receptor (beta chain) was captured in a study of chemoradiotherapy in HPV16-positive cancers (dated by TCRdb to 2021 to 2024). Looking at the study overall: Functional T-cell assays on cells from two HPV16-positive patients defined candidate HPV-specific T-cell clones and common TCR motifs. Whether T-cell immunity against the HPV oncoproteins E6 and E7 changes during chemoradiotherapy and whether survival is affected by this immunity were examined in the study. Next, the candidate HPV-specific TCRs and motifs were followed in TCR repertoires from about 90 patients with HPV-related cancers. Summary of the overall study and its limitations: The survival association was reported for HPV16-positive patients, and the functional definition of HPV-specific T cells was derived from only two HPV16-positive patients. Expansion of candidate HPV-specific clones and E7-related TCR motifs was observed in the tumor microenvironment during treatment, whereas no such expansion was observed for non-HPV-specific T cells. In HPV16-positive patients, expansion of HPV-responsive T cells during chemoradiotherapy was associated with improved recurrence-free survival.

V and J are truncated by 6 bases and 4 bases respectively, leaving an intervening sequence of 15 bases. CDR1 and CDR2 are drawn from the germline V gene (reference sequence): MNHNY, SVGAGI. The CDR3 sequence holds 14 residues, the cysteine and phenylalanine included. Only the CDR3 DNA stays, 42 bases, in frame from base 1. The protocol used for the library was the immunoSEQ multiplex PCR assay. TCRdb carries this immuneACCESS record with in-frame sequences only. Its versions omit some clonotypes, under half of them owing to an unresolved V gene in the studies checked, with the rest unexplained. A total of under 50,000 clones appear in this sample, around 82% of them only once. The top ten hold roughly 5.1% of the sample. Repertoires were sampled multiple times during chemoradiotherapy, which allowed clonal expansion in the tumor microenvironment to be followed. Note on this clone: Its target antigen remains unknown. Base-call qualities are not available, and no considerably larger clone is one nucleotide away.

The receptor was isolated from a human donor with HPV-associated anogenital cancer. The chain is encoded by TRBV6-6 joined to TRBJ1-1; a tentative D match to TRBD1 spans 6 bases. This sample comprised blood, obtained from a patient who underwent chemoradiotherapy. The nucleotides read TGTGCCAGCAGCCCCTTGGGGGCGGGCACTGAAGCTTTCTTT. Translated, this gives CASSPLGAGTEAFF.